Listed below are T cell receptor beta chains from one sample, sequenced in a study of CD8+ T cells in alopecia areata. Method: immunoSEQ multiplex PCR; TCRdb's copy keeps in-frame clones and lacks some. The sample lists 60,000 to 90,000 clones, around 65% occurring once. The input for sequencing was CD8+ T cells sorted from blood, taken at week 24, from a patient treated with tofacitinib. The receptors shown here come from a human donor with alopecia areata. The CDR3 runs from the conserved cysteine through the conserved F or W. Each record gives: CDR3 DNA, CDR3 protein, clone size, D gene, V gene, J gene. D genes are given only for firm matches. Size is stated for part of the rows, as once, few or many counts, or as a class when the clone is expanded.

TGTGCCAGCAGTTTAAGGGGGTCTCTTTACGAGCAGTACTTC,CASSLRGSLYEQYF,.,.,TRBV28,TRBJ2-7
TGCGCCAGCAGTCAAATAGTCGGGGTCCAGGCTCAACACTTC,CASSQIVGVQAQHF,few,.,TRBV23-1,TRBJ2-7
TGTGCCAGCAGCGGGGGGGCCACAGATACGCAGTATTTT,CASSGGATDTQYF,.,.,TRBV7-9,TRBJ2-3
TGTGCCAGCAGCGAGACCCTGATTGATGAGCAGTTCTTC,CASSETLIDEQFF,.,.,TRBV9,TRBJ2-1
TGTGCCAGCAGCTGGGGACAGGGCCCTCCTGAGAGGAATGAGCAGTTCTTC,CASSWGQGPPERNEQFF,.,TRBD1,TRBV11-1,TRBJ2-1
TGTGCCAGCAGCCCCCGGGACAGACAATACTCCTACGAGCAGTACTTC,CASSPRDRQYSYEQYF,.,TRBD1,TRBV7-2,TRBJ2-7
TGCGCCAGCGGGGGACGGGGGGCCACCGGGGAGCTGTTTTTT,CASGGRGATGELFF,.,.,TRBV10-2,TRBJ2-2
TGTGCCAGCAGCTCCGGACTAGCGGGAGTTGAGCAGTTCTTC,CASSSGLAGVEQFF,.,TRBD2,TRBV7-9,TRBJ2-1
TGTGCCAGCAGTCCGGGGAGGATCGAGGGCTACACCTTC,CASSPGRIEGYTF,.,.,TRBV28,TRBJ1-2
TGTGCCAGCAGCCAAGAATTTAACAGGGCTGGAAACACCATATATTTT,CASSQEFNRAGNTIYF,.,.,TRBV4-2,TRBJ1-3
TGCGCCAGCAGCCAAGATCTTAGGGGACCGAACACTGAAGCTTTCTTT,CASSQDLRGPNTEAFF,.,.,TRBV4-3,TRBJ1-1
TGTGCCAGCAGTTATGCGGGGGCGACCTACGAGCAGTACTTC,CASSYAGATYEQYF,few,.,TRBV6-5,TRBJ2-7
TGCGCCAGCAGCCCGACAGGGGTTCATGGCTACACCTTC,CASSPTGVHGYTF,.,TRBD1,TRBV4-1,TRBJ1-2
TGTGCCAGCAGCTTCGGTGGCAAAAACATTCAGTACTTC,CASSFGGKNIQYF,.,.,TRBV13,TRBJ2-4
TGTGCCAGCAGCACGTACAGGGAGGTTGCTAATGAAAAACTGTTTTTT,CASSTYREVANEKLFF,few,.,TRBV7-9,TRBJ1-4
TGTGCCAGCAGTTTCCGCAAACTGGGGGACTATGGCTACACCTTC,CASSFRKLGDYGYTF,.,.,TRBV27,TRBJ1-2
TGTGCCAGCAGCTGGGAAGCACACCCGCCTTATGGCTACACCTTC,CASSWEAHPPYGYTF,.,.,TRBV5-6,TRBJ1-2
TGCAGCGTTGAAGGTGGAGGGGCCTTTTCCTACGAGCAGTACTTC,CSVEGGGAFSYEQYF,.,.,TRBV29-1,TRBJ2-7
TGTGCCAGCAGCTTAGTAAGGGATGGCTACACCTTC,CASSLVRDGYTF,.,.,TRBV13,TRBJ1-2
TGTGCCAGCAGCGTAACCCGAGGACCCACCAACACCGGGGAGCTGTTTTTT,CASSVTRGPTNTGELFF,.,.,TRBV9,TRBJ2-2
TGTGCCAGCAGCAAGTTTCCGTTACAGGGGCCCCAAGAGACCCAGTACTTC,CASSKFPLQGPQETQYF,.,TRBD1,TRBV7-9,TRBJ2-5
TGCGCCAGCAGCTTGTTGTACAGCTACGAGCAGTACTTC,CASSLLYSYEQYF,few,.,TRBV5-1,TRBJ2-7